This TCR beta chain derives from a study of T cells after yellow fever vaccination (dated 2019 in TCRdb). Concerning the study at large: Libraries from fractions with low cell numbers were prepared with the SMART-Seq v4 Ultra Low Input RNA kit. To follow T-cell clones before and after primary and booster YFV17D yellow fever vaccination, bulk TCR alpha and beta repertoires were sequenced over time. Blood samples were taken at several timepoints before and after primary and secondary immunization, and bulk PBMC replicates and cell subsets were isolated. Two healthy male donors, one aged 18 to 30 and one aged 30 to 40 years, made up the cohort.

The sample's treatment or condition label, in plain terms: live attenuated yellow fever vaccine strain. At every blood-draw timepoint, two biological replicates of bulk PBMCs were collected. PBMCs were isolated from peripheral blood using a standard Ficoll-Paque protocol. TriZol was used to extract RNA from bulk PBMCs, CD4 and CD8 fractions, and dextramer-positive and dextramer-negative fractions. The reads were generated on an Illumina NovaSeq 6000. TCR cDNA was made using 5'RACE template switching, a step that added a universal primer site and unique molecular identifiers. Priming of cDNA synthesis was performed from both the TCR alpha and TCR beta constant segments. Two PCR steps were used to amplify libraries, with sample barcodes and sequencing adapters being added in the second step. Sequencing of libraries was performed on Illumina HiSeq 2500 (2x100 bp) or NovaSeq (2x150 bp). From the authors' description of their analysis: MIGEC handled demultiplexing of reads and collapsing into UMI consensus sequences, while MiXCR performed V(D)J alignment. Vaccine-responding clonotypes were identified with edgeR using replicate PBMC samples, with FDR below 0.01 and a log2 fold change above 5 up to day 15 being required. Each bulk clonotype received a CD4 or CD8 identity based on whether the sequenced CD4 or CD8 repertoire contained that clonotype at higher abundance. In TCRdb, the public reads were trimmed at Q25 with fastp and aligned with MiXCR, with productive beta chains retained. Here each entry gathers all rows of one CDR3 protein and keeps the most common genes and DNA. These V and J calls rely on TCRdb rather than the paper's analysis. The sample data list around 320,000 distinct CDR3 sequences, and 3.5% to 4.5% of these were observed just once. The top ten clones comprise roughly a fifth of the sample.

The sample holds a few counts of this clonotype. This receptor's antigen is unknown. Nothing much larger sits one base from this clone, and base qualities are not available. The full study reports these points: A small fraction of clonotypes showed up in both the CD4 and CD8 compartments, probably as a result of convergent recombination. Compared with the primary T-cell response, the secondary T-cell response was faster but weaker, reaching its peak on day 5 rather than on day 15. Most clones expanded after primary vaccination (almost 97% of CD4 and 88% of CD8) were re-detected after the booster, suggesting that broad memory maintenance occurred. Computational filtering was needed because FACS-sorted repertoires could contain abundant contaminating clonotypes from the bulk population. Because only two donors were included in the study, the extent to which the findings can be generalized is limited.

Between the V and J ends, shortened by 6 bases and 0 bases respectively, the junction contains 23 bases. CDR1 MNHEY and CDR2 SMNVEV were looked up in the germline V gene (reference sequence). The CDR3, cysteine through phenylalanine, is 19 amino acids long. Kept here is only the CDR3 DNA, which spans 57 bases and is read in frame from base 1. This specimen was PBMCs, taken 15 days after the yellow fever booster vaccination. The sequence derives from a man younger than 35 who received the YFV17D yellow fever vaccine. The rearrangement combines TRBV27 with TRBJ2-2; the D gene identity is not certain. The DNA is as follows: TGTGCCAGCAGAATCCGGAGTACCCCGAGAGCCGCGAACACCGGGGAGCTGTTTTTT. This yields the protein CASRIRSTPRAANTGELFF.